This TCR beta chain was identified in a study of Graves' ophthalmopathy and Graves' hyperthyroidism (dated by TCRdb to 2016 to 2018). Concerning the study at large: Peripheral blood was collected at initial diagnosis, before any treatment. TCR beta repertoire signatures were used to distinguish Graves' ophthalmopathy from Graves' hyperthyroidism and to predict progression to ophthalmopathy. In total, some 130 blood samples were TCR-sequenced: some 40 ophthalmopathy, some 75 hyperthyroidism and 17 hyperthyroidism-to-ophthalmopathy patients. To explore V-J signatures distinguishing ophthalmopathy from hyperthyroidism, a discovery set of 100 patients (roughly 45 ophthalmopathy, 55 to 60 stable hyperthyroidism) was enrolled. An independent validation cohort was composed of 18 hyperthyroidism patients and around 16 patients who later progressed from hyperthyroidism to ophthalmopathy. T-cell repertoires of thyroid tissue and blood were compared in over 5 hyperthyroidism patients. Following sampling, methimazole starting at 30 mg daily was administered to hyperthyroidism patients, and high-dose intravenous methylprednisolone was administered to ophthalmopathy patients. The 90 to 100 discovery patients were randomly divided into training and test sets at a 7:3 ratio.

The research as a whole found: No statistical method was used to predetermine the sample size, and group allocation was not hidden from the investigators. In cross-validation, the 13-signature model distinguished ophthalmopathy from stable hyperthyroidism with nearly 90% sensitivity and 81% to 82% specificity, while in the test set the corresponding values were about 80% and 75%. In validation, the model predicted ophthalmopathy progression with about 71% sensitivity and roughly 72% specificity; about a dozen predicted patients were CT-confirmed with GO in a median of approximately 6.5 months. Most of the expanded thyroid clonotypes with a frequency above 0.001 were also detected in blood, and it was suggested that the thyroid immune response may be reflected by blood repertoires.

The germline V gene encodes CDR1 SGHVS and CDR2 FQNEAQ. After removal of 1 base from V and 7 bases from J, the junction retains 7 bases not matched to a gene. The CDR3 spans 15 residues, from the cysteine through the phenylalanine. The only DNA kept is the CDR3, 45 bases in frame from the first base. Many counts were recorded for this clonotype. This clone's antigen is unknown. Qualities for individual bases were not recorded, and no much larger clone is one base off. Ophthalmopathy patients had moderately to severely active disease, Clinical Activity Score of at least 3, NOSPECS grade of at least 4, and disease duration under 3 months. Patients with other autoimmune diseases, uncontrolled infections, pregnancy or lactation were excluded. Clinical symptoms, serum thyroxine, TRAb, thyroid ultrasound and orbital computed tomography formed the basis of the diagnosis. PBMCs were isolated from 8 to 10 ml of fresh peripheral blood by Ficoll-Paque density gradient centrifugation. Total RNA was extracted using Trizol reagent, and RNA quality was checked on an Agilent 2100 Bioanalyzer.

For repertoire sequencing, the TCR beta CDR3 regions were amplified from RNA transcripts. A first-round RT-PCR used HTBI primers with the Qiagen OneStep RT-PCR kit, followed by a second-round multiplex PCR, size selection and purification. The libraries underwent paired-end sequencing with 100 bp reads on an Illumina HiSeq2000. The authors' analysis ran thus. SOAPnuke was used to process the reads, removing any read that contained adapters or uncalled bases, had a mean Phred below 15, or lacked an exact match to the constant primer or identifier. COPE v1.2.5 was used to merge high-quality paired reads. Each unique nucleotide sequence was defined as a clonotype, and clonotypes were aligned to IMGT TRB V, D and J references with MiTCR v1.1. The analysis was limited to V-J combinations with a frequency above 0.0001, which together covered 99.2% of the repertoires. A TCR clonal expansion and chaos score per V-J combination was defined as the ratio of F50 clonal expansion to chaos observed in the TCRdist matrix. Welch's t-statistics and random forest were used to reduce the features to 10 to 15 V-J combinations, which were then used as input to a naive Bayes classifier. Thyroid-blood repertoire similarity was quantified with the Morisita-Horn index. Using fastp at Q25 and MiXCR, TCRdb reprocessed the public reads and kept productive beta chains. Each CDR3 protein appears once, grouped with its most common genes and DNA. Clone size and V and J calls follow TCRdb, not the original study. Across this sample there are about 160,000 distinct CDR3 sequences, with roughly two fifths seen only once. The ten most abundant clones make up around 8.9% of the sample.

This sequence originates from a man aged 25 to 45 with Graves' ophthalmopathy. Donor details come from another sample of the same person, matched by shared clones. The receptor chain draws on TRBV7-8 and TRBJ1-3, with 7 bases matching TRBD1. The sequenced sample consisted of peripheral blood. Read as DNA, the sequence is TGTGCCAGCAGCTTAGGTGCAGGGGGATTGAACACCATATATTTT. Its translation reads: CASSLGAGGLNTIYF.